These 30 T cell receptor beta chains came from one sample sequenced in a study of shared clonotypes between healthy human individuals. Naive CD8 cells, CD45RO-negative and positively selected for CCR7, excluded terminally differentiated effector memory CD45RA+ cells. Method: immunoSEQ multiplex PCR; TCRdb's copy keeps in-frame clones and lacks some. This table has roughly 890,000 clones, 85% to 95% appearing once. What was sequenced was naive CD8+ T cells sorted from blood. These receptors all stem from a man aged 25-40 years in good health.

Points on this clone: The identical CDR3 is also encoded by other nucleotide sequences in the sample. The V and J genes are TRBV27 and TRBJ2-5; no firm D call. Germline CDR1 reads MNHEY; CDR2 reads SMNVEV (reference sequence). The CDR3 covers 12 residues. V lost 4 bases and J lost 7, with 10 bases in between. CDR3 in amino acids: CASSSPPGTQYF. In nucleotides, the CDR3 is TGTGCCAGCAGTTCCCCTCCCGGGACCCAGTACTTC.

As DNA, the CDR3 is TGTGCCAGCAGTTTATCTGCAGCAGGGCTCGAGCAGTACTTC. It encodes CASSLSAAGLEQYF. The chain has TRBV27 and TRBJ2-7; a weak D match, TRBD1 (5 bases). The CDR3 has 14 amino acids. Germline V gives CDR1 MNHEY, CDR2 SMNVEV (reference sequence). The V end lost 0 bases, the J end lost 6 bases, and 12 bases lay between the germline ends.

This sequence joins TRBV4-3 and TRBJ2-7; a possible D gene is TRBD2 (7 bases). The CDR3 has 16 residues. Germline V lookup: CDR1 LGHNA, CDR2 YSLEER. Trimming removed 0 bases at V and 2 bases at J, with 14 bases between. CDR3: CASSQDVGGAAYEQYF. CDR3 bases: TGCGCCAGCAGCCAAGATGTTGGGGGGGCCGCCTACGAGCAGTACTTC.

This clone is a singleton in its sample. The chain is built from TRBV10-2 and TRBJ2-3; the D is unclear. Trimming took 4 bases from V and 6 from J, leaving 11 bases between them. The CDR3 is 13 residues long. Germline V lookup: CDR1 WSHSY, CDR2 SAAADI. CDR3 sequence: CASSGEFVDTQYF. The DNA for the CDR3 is TGCGCCAGCAGTGGAGAGTTTGTGGATACGCAGTATTTT.

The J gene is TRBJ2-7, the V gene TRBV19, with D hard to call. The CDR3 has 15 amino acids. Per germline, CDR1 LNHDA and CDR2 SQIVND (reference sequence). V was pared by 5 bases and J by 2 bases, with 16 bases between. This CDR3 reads CASSQPSTSTYEQYF. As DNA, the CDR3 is TGTGCCAGTAGTCAACCATCCACCTCGACCTACGAGCAGTACTTC.

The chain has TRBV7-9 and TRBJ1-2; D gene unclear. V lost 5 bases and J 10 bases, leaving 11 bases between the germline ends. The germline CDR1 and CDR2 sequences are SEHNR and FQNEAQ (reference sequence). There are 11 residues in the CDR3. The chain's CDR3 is CASSATGDYTF. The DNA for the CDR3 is TGTGCCAGCAGCGCAACCGGGGACTACACCTTC. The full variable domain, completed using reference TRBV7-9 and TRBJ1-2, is DTGVSQNPRHKITKRGQNVTFRCDPISEHNRLYWYRQTLGQGPEFLTYFQNEAQLEKSRLLSDRFSAERPKGSFSTLEIQRTEQGDSAMYLCASSATGDYTFGSGTRLTVV.

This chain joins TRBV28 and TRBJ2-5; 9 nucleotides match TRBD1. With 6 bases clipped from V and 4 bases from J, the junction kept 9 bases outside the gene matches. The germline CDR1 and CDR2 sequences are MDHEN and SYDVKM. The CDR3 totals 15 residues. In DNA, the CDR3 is TGTGCCAGCAGCCTTTCTACAGGGGGCGCAGAGACCCAGTACTTC. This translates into CASSLSTGGAETQYF.

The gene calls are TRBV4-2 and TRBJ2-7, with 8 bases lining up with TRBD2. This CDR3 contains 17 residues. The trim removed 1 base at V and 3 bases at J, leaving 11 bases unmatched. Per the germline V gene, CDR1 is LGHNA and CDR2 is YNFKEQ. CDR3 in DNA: TGTGCCAGCAGCCAAGGGAAAGCGGGAGAGGTCATCTACGAGCAGTACTTC. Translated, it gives CASSQGKAGEVIYEQYF.

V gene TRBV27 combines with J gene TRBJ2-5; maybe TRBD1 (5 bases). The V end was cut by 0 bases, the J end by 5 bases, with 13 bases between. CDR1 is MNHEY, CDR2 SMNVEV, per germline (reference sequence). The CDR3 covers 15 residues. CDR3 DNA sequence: TGTGCCAGCAGTTTATCGGGGCAATGGCGGGAGACCCAGTACTTC. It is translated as CASSLSGQWRETQYF.

In nucleotides, the CDR3 is TGCAGCGTTGAATCCGGGGAAACCTACGAGCAGTACTTC. Translated, it gives CSVESGETYEQYF. This chain uses TRBV29-1 with TRBJ2-7; D possibly corresponds to TRBD2 (5 bases). Germline V gene data show CDR1 as SQVTM and CDR2 as ANQGSEA. The CDR3 extends over 13 amino acids. Trimming took 2 bases from V and 2 from J, leaving 10 bases between them.

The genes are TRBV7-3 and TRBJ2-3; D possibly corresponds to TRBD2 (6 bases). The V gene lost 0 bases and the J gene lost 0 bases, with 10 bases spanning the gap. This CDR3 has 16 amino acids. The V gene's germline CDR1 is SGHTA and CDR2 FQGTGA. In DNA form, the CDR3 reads TGTGCCAGCAGCTTAACGGCTAGCGATAGCACAGATACGCAGTATTTT. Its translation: CASSLTASDSTDTQYF.

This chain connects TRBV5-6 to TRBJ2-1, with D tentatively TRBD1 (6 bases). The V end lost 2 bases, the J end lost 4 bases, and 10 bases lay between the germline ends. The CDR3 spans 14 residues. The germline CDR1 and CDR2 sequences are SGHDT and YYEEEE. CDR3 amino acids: CASSFRDNYNEQFF. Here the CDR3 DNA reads TGTGCCAGCAGCTTCCGGGACAATTACAATGAGCAGTTCTTC.

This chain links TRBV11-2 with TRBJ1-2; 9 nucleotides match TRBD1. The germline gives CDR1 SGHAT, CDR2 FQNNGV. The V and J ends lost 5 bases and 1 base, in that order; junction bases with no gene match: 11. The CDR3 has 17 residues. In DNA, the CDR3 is TGTGCCAGCAGCCCTGGTACGGACAGGGGCCTTAACTATGGCTACACCTTC. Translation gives CASSPGTDRGLNYGYTF.

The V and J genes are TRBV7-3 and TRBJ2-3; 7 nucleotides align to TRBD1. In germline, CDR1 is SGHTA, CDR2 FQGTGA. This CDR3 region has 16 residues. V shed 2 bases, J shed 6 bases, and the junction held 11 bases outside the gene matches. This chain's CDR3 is CASSLSGTASADTQYF. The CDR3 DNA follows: TGTGCCAGCAGCTTATCGGGGACAGCCTCAGCTGATACGCAGTATTTT.

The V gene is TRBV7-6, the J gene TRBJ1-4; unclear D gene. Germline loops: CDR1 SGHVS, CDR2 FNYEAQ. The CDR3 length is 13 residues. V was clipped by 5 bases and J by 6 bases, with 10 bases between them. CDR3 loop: CASSVTAYEKLFF. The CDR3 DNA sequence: TGTGCCAGCAGCGTGACGGCTTATGAAAAACTGTTTTTT.

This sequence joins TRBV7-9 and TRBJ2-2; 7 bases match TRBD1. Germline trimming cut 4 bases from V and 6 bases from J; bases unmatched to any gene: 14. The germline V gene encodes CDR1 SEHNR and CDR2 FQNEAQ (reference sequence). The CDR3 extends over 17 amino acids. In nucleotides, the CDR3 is TGTGCCAGCAGCTATAGGGTGGACAGGCCTCCATCCGGGGAGCTGTTTTTT. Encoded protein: CASSYRVDRPPSGELFF.

CDR3 in DNA: TGTGCCAGCAGTTACGACAGGGCGAGCAATCAGCCCCAGCATTTT. It codes for CASSYDRASNQPQHF. V usage is TRBV5-8 and J usage is TRBJ1-5, with TRBD1 matching over 7 bases. V lost 5 bases to trimming and J lost 1 base; unmatched junction nucleotides: 6. The germline V gene has CDR1 SGHTS and CDR2 YDEGEE. The CDR3 extends over 15 amino acids.

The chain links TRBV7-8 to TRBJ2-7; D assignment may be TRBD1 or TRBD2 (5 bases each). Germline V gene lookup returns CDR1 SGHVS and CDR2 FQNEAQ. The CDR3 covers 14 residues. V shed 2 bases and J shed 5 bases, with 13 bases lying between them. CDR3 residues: CASSLRTGLDEQYF. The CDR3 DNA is TGTGCCAGCAGCTTACGCACGGGGCTCGACGAGCAGTACTTC.

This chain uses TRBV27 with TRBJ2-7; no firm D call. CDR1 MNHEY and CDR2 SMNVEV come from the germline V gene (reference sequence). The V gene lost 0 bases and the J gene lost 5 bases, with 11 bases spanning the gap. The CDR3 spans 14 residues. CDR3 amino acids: CASSLSGGFHEQYF. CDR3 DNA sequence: TGTGCCAGCAGTTTATCGGGTGGGTTCCACGAGCAGTACTTC.

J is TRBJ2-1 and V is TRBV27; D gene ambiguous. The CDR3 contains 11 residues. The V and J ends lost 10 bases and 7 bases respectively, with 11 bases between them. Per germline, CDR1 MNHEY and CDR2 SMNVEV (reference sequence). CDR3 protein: CATYGLNEQFF. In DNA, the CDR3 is TGTGCCACCTACGGTTTGAATGAGCAGTTCTTC.

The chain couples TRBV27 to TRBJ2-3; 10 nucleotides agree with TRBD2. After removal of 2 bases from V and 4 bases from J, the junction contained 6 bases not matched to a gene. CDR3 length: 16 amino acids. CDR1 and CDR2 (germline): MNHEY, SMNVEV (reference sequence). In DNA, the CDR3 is TGTGCCAGCAGTTTACAGCCTAGCGGGAGCCCAGATACGCAGTATTTT. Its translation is CASSLQPSGSPDTQYF.

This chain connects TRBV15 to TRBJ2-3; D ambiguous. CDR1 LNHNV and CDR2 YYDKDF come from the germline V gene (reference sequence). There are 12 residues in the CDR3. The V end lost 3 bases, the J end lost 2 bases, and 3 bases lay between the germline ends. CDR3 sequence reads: CATSSYTDTQYF. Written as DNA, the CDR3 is TGTGCCACCAGCAGTTACACAGATACGCAGTATTTT.

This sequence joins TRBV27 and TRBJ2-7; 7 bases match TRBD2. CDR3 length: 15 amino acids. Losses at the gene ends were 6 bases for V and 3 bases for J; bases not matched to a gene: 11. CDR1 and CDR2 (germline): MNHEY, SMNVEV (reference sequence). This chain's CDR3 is CASSGGLKSLYEQYF. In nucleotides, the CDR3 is TGTGCCAGCAGCGGGGGACTAAAGAGCCTCTACGAGCAGTACTTC.

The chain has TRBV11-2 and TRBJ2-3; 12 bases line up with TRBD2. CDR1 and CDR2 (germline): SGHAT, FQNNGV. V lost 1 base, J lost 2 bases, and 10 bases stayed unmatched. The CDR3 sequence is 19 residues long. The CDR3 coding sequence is TGTGCCAGCAGCTTAGTACTAGCGGGAGGCCGGGGGAACACAGATACGCAGTATTTT. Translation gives CASSLVLAGGRGNTDTQYF.

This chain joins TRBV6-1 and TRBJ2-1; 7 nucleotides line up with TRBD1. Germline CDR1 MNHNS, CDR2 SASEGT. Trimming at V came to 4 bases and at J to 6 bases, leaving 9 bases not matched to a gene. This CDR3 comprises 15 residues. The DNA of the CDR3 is TGTGCCAGCAGTGTATCACAGGGGCTCACCAATGAGCAGTTCTTC. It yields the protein CASSVSQGLTNEQFF.

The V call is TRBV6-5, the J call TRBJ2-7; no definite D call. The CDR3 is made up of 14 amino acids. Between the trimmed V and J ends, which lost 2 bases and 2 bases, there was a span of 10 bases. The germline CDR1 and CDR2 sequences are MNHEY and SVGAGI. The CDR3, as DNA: TGTGCCAGCAGTTACCGGGCGGTAGCCTACGAGCAGTACTTC. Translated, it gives CASSYRAVAYEQYF.

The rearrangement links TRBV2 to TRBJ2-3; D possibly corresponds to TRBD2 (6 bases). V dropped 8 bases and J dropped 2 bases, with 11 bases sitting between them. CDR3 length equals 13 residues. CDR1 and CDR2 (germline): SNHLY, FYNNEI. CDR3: CASGGGDTDTQYF. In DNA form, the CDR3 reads TGTGCCAGCGGGGGAGGAGACACAGATACGCAGTATTTT.

The CDR3 DNA reads as TGTGCCAGCAGTCTCAGGCCAGGGGGCCTGAGGGTAGGGCATTTT. It yields the protein CASSLRPGGLRVGHF. The J gene is TRBJ1-5, the V gene TRBV28; 8 bases fit TRBD1. V lost 5 bases to trimming and J lost 15 bases; unmatched junction nucleotides: 18. Germline-derived CDR1 and CDR2 are MDHEN and SYDVKM. There are 15 residues in the CDR3.

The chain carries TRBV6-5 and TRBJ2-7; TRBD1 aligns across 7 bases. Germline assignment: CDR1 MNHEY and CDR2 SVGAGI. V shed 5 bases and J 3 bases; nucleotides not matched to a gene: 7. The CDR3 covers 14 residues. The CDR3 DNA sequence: TGTGCCAGCAGTCCTGGGACAGCTCACTACGAGCAGTACTTC. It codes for CASSPGTAHYEQYF.

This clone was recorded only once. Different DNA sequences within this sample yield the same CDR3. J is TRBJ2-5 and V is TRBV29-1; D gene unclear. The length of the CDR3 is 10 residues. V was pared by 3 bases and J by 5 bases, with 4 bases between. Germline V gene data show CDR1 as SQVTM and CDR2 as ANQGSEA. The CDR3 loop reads CSVEGETQYF. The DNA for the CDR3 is TGCAGCGTTGAGGGGGAGACCCAGTACTTC.